This TCR beta chain is from a study of blood T cell repertoires in COVID-19. At the level of the study: Acute and convalescent COVID-19 samples came from the United States, Italy and Spain. From T cells, B-cell-depleted T cells, or PBMCs came the material, which was cDNA or gDNA.

The V gene end was trimmed by 3 bases and the J gene end by 3 bases; junction bases not matched to a gene: 4. The V gene's germline CDR1 is SGDLS and CDR2 YYNGEE. The CDR3 is made up of 14 amino acids. Data came from immunoSEQ multiplex PCR; TCRdb stores just in-frame clones and leaves some out. The sample has approximately 240,000 clones; around four fifths are singletons. Sequenced material: peripheral blood. The chain joins TRBV9 to TRBJ1-2; 8 nucleotides agree with TRBD1. The source of this sequence is a man aged 50 to 59 with acute or convalescent COVID-19. The CDR3 coding sequence is TGTGCCAGCAGCGAAGTGACAGGGGACTATGGCTACACCTTC. Protein sequence: CASSEVTGDYGYTF.